Shown below are 29 T cell receptor beta chains from a single sample sequenced in a study of shared clonotypes between healthy human individuals. Produced via immunoSEQ multiplex PCR; TCRdb's table is partial and in-frame only. The data show about 1 million clones, approximately 72% seen once. The sample consisted of memory CD4+ T cells sorted from blood. Regarding subset: CD45RA-negative fraction. These receptor sequences come from a man aged 18 to 30 in good health.

This clone was picked up one time. The J gene is TRBJ1-6, the V gene TRBV10-3, with 8 positions matching TRBD1. Looked up from germline, CDR1 is ENHRY and CDR2 is SYGVKD. V dropped 5 bases and J dropped 5; count of bases not matched to a gene: 2. The CDR3 has 14 amino acids. CDR3 amino acids: CAISNRGDNSPLHF. The CDR3 nucleotides are TGTGCCATCAGTAACAGGGGGGATAATTCACCCCTCCACTTT.

The rearrangement joins TRBV7-9 to TRBJ1-2; no definite D call. CDR1 and CDR2 from the germline V gene are SEHNR and FQNEAQ (reference sequence). The CDR3 totals 12 residues. V was pared by 1 base and J by 7 bases, with 7 bases between. CDR3: CASSLGVSGYTF. Here the CDR3 DNA reads TGTGCCAGCAGCTTAGGGGTCAGTGGCTACACCTTC.

Ten or more counts support this clone. The rearrangement uses TRBV28 and TRBJ2-7; D is ambiguous. V dropped 6 bases and J dropped 0 bases, with 12 bases sitting between them. There are 14 residues in the CDR3. Germline V gene lookup returns CDR1 MDHEN and CDR2 SYDVKM. CDR3 protein: CASSPPRPSYEQYF. The CDR3 region has the DNA TGTGCCAGCAGCCCACCCCGACCCTCCTACGAGCAGTACTTC.

The chain couples TRBV6-1 to TRBJ1-2; weak D call: TRBD1 (5 bases). Germline V gene data show CDR1 as MNHNS and CDR2 as SASEGT. This CDR3 has 15 residues. Trimming shortened V by 3 bases and J by 4 bases, and 15 bases separated the two germline ends. CDR3 sequence reads: CASSDPPRGVYGYTF. Here the CDR3 DNA reads TGTGCCAGCAGTGACCCCCCTCGGGGGGTCTATGGCTACACCTTC.

The chain carries TRBV28 and TRBJ2-7; D not resolved. CDR1 MDHEN and CDR2 SYDVKM come from the germline V gene. Trimming cost V 1 base and J 4 bases, with 11 bases left between them. This CDR3 is built from 14 residues. The DNA of the CDR3 is TGTGCCAGCAGTTTATTATCCCCGGGTTACGAGCAGTACTTC. Protein: CASSLLSPGYEQYF.

This rearrangement joins TRBV2 to TRBJ2-3, with 12 nucleotides matching TRBD1. J gave up 4 bases and V 6 bases, and 2 bases lay outside the gene matches. This CDR3 spans 14 amino acids. The germline gives CDR1 SNHLY, CDR2 FYNNEI. Here the CDR3 DNA reads TGTGCCAGCAGACGGGACAGGGGGCCAGATACGCAGTATTTT. Amino acid sequence: CASRRDRGPDTQYF.

The chain carries TRBV10-3 and TRBJ2-7, with 8 positions matching TRBD1. CDR3 size: 14 residues. The V and J ends lost 3 bases and 2 bases, in that order; junction bases with no gene match: 3. Germline-derived CDR1 and CDR2 are ENHRY and SYGVKD. CDR3 amino acids: CAISDGQGPYEQYF. In nucleotides, the CDR3 is TGTGCCATCAGTGACGGACAGGGTCCCTACGAGCAGTACTTC.

V usage is TRBV6-1 and J usage is TRBJ2-7; D ambiguous. CDR1 MNHNS and CDR2 SASEGT come from the germline V gene. The CDR3 has 13 amino acids. Trimming stripped 4 bases from V and 2 bases from J, with 9 bases between. The DNA of the CDR3 is TGTGCCAGCAGTGCTCCGATGGCCTACGAGCAGTACTTC. Translated, it gives CASSAPMAYEQYF.

The chain joins TRBV5-1 to TRBJ1-1; 12 bases are shared with TRBD1. The CDR3 is 17 amino acids. Trimming at V came to 5 bases and at J to 3 bases, leaving 11 bases not matched to a gene. The germline V gene encodes CDR1 SGHRS and CDR2 YFSETQ. Here the CDR3 reads CASRDRDRGRIYTEAFF. CDR3 bases: TGCGCCAGCAGGGACCGGGACAGGGGGCGCATCTACACTGAAGCTTTCTTT.

J is TRBJ1-1 and V is TRBV5-1; TRBD1 is a possible D gene (6 bases). There are 15 residues in the CDR3. Trimming removed 1 base at V and 2 bases at J, with 12 bases between. Germline CDR1 reads SGHRS; CDR2 reads YFSETQ. The CDR3 region is CASSLHDRTNTEAFF. CDR3 sequence (DNA): TGCGCCAGCAGCTTGCATGACAGGACTAACACTGAAGCTTTCTTT.

The chain is built from TRBV2 and TRBJ1-2, with unresolved D. V shed 6 bases and J shed 3 bases, with 8 bases lying between them. The CDR3 contains 12 residues. The germline V gene encodes CDR1 SNHLY and CDR2 FYNNEI. CDR3: CASRTADYGYTF. CDR3 nucleotides: TGTGCCAGCAGGACGGCTGACTATGGCTACACCTTC.

This clone was observed once. The gene calls are TRBV27 and TRBJ2-2, with TRBD2 identical over 7 bases. The germline V gene has CDR1 MNHEY and CDR2 SMNVEV (reference sequence). Trimming removed 5 bases from V and 6 bases from J; junction bases left unmatched: 15. The CDR3 contains 17 residues. CDR3 amino acids: CASSPFLGGLGPGELFF. As DNA, the CDR3 is TGTGCCAGCAGTCCCTTCCTCGGGGGGTTGGGACCCGGGGAGCTGTTTTTT.

In DNA form, the CDR3 reads TGTGCCAGCAGCCAGTTACTATTAAGCGCCCACAATGAGCAGTTCTTC. Residues: CASSQLLLSAHNEQFF. The J gene is TRBJ2-1, the V gene TRBV14; D unresolved. The CDR3 consists of 16 residues. The germline CDR1 and CDR2 sequences are SGHDN and FVKESK. Trimming removed 3 bases from V and 5 bases from J, with 17 bases in between.

A remark on this clone: The identical CDR3 is also encoded by other nucleotide sequences in the sample. The gene calls are TRBV30 and TRBJ2-7; no definite D call. The CDR3 consists of 11 residues. In germline, CDR1 is GTSNPN, CDR2 SVGIG (reference sequence). Trimming removed 4 bases at V and 0 bases at J, with 4 bases between. CDR3 nucleotide sequence: TGTGCCTGGAAAGGCTCCTACGAGCAGTACTTC. This encodes CAWKGSYEQYF.

The CDR3 loop is CASSEQGKTQYF. As DNA, the CDR3 is TGTGCCAGCAGCGAACAAGGAAAGACCCAGTACTTC. The V gene is TRBV11-2, the J gene TRBJ2-5; no firm D call. Germline V gene data show CDR1 as SGHAT and CDR2 as FQNNGV. V lost 5 bases and J lost 6, with 10 bases in between. The CDR3 totals 12 residues.

This chain joins TRBV19 and TRBJ1-4, with TRBD1 identical over 10 bases. From germline, CDR1 is LNHDA and CDR2 SQIVND (reference sequence). The J segment lost 6 bases and the V segment lost 6 bases, leaving 1 base of the junction unmatched. This CDR3 spans 13 amino acids. The CDR3 DNA sequence: TGTGCCAGTAGGACAGGGGGCGATGAAAAACTGTTTTTT. It translates to CASRTGGDEKLFF.

The V call is TRBV6-5, the J call TRBJ1-6; a possible D gene is TRBD1 (6 bases). There are 15 residues in the CDR3. Between the trimmed V and J ends, which lost 5 bases and 0 bases, there was a span of 8 bases. Germline CDR1 and CDR2: MNHEY and SVGAGI. The CDR3 is CASSKGGSYNSPLHF. The CDR3 DNA reads as TGTGCCAGCAGTAAAGGGGGCTCCTATAATTCACCCCTCCACTTT.

The chain combines TRBV27 with TRBJ2-2; TRBD2 aligns across 9 bases. The CDR3 is 16 residues long. The germline gives CDR1 MNHEY, CDR2 SMNVEV (reference sequence). V trimming: 0 bases; J trimming: 4 bases; junction bases outside the gene matches: 3. The DNA of the CDR3 is TGTGCCAGCAGTTTATCGCGGGGGGGCAGCACCGGGGAGCTGTTTTTT. Translation: CASSLSRGGSTGELFF.

The rearrangement links TRBV2 to TRBJ2-7, with TRBD2 identical over 10 bases. Germline V lookup: CDR1 SNHLY, CDR2 FYNNEI. CDR3 size: 13 residues. Trimming at V came to 6 bases and at J to 6 bases, leaving 5 bases not matched to a gene. Here the CDR3 DNA reads TGTGCCAGCAGGTCACTAGCGGGACTCGAGCAGTACTTC. This encodes CASRSLAGLEQYF.

As DNA, the CDR3 is TGCAGCGTTCAACCAGGGATCGGAAACACCATATATTTT. As protein: CSVQPGIGNTIYF. This chain connects TRBV29-1 to TRBJ1-3, with D perhaps TRBD1 (5 bases). CDR1 and CDR2 (germline): SQVTM, ANQGSEA. V was pared by 5 bases and J by 4 bases, with 12 bases between. This CDR3 is 13 amino acids long.

This clone has more than one count but fewer than ten. The gene calls are TRBV7-9 and TRBJ2-2; D unclear. V was trimmed by 6 bases and J by 0 bases, leaving 8 bases between them. Germline CDR1 is SEHNR and CDR2 is FQNEAQ (reference sequence). This CDR3 spans 14 amino acids. The CDR3 loop reads CASSRATNTGELFF. The CDR3, as DNA: TGTGCCAGCAGTAGAGCTACGAACACCGGGGAGCTGTTTTTT.

CDR3 nucleotide sequence: TGTGCCAGTATTGGGGCAGGGAATTCACCCCTCCACTTT. It yields the protein CASIGAGNSPLHF. J is TRBJ1-6 and V is TRBV19, with D possibly matching TRBD1 (5 bases). Per germline, CDR1 LNHDA and CDR2 SQIVND (reference sequence). Trimming shortened V by 7 bases and J by 7 bases, and 11 bases separated the two germline ends. The CDR3 is 13 amino acids.

J is TRBJ2-2 and V is TRBV30; D uncertain. The CDR3 covers 16 residues. Trimming left V 0 bases short and J 1 base short, with 12 bases between. Germline-derived CDR1 and CDR2 are GTSNPN and SVGIG (reference sequence). As DNA, the CDR3 is TGTGCCTGGAGTGTACTTAGGGCAGAGAACACCGGGGAGCTGTTTTTT. Its translation: CAWSVLRAENTGELFF.

The V call is TRBV9, the J call TRBJ1-3, with D possibly being TRBD1 (5 bases). The V end was cut by 4 bases, the J end by 0 bases, with 14 bases between. This CDR3 region has 16 residues. CDR1 and CDR2 from the germline V gene are SGDLS and YYNGEE. DNA of the CDR3: TGTGCCAGCAGCTCGGGACGGAGAACCTCTGGAAACACCATATATTTT. Amino acid sequence: CASSSGRRTSGNTIYF.

The chain couples TRBV9 to TRBJ1-1, with a possible D match to TRBD1 (5 bases). Germline-derived CDR1 and CDR2 are SGDLS and YYNGEE. There are 14 residues in the CDR3. Trimming took 5 bases from V and 6 from J, leaving 17 bases between them. CDR3: CASRPWGLGAEAFF. The CDR3 DNA is TGTGCCAGCAGACCCTGGGGATTGGGGGCTGAAGCTTTCTTT.

The chain has TRBV6-6 and TRBJ2-7; 8 positions match TRBD2. Trimming took 5 bases from V and 3 from J; bases not matched to a gene: 12. Per the germline V gene, CDR1 is MNHNY and CDR2 is SVGAGI (reference sequence). This CDR3 comprises 16 residues. The CDR3 sequence: CASSPTGTRDVYEQYF. CDR3 DNA sequence: TGTGCCAGCAGTCCAACCGGGACTAGGGACGTCTACGAGCAGTACTTC.

The rearrangement joins TRBV6-1 to TRBJ1-5; tentatively, D is TRBD1 (5 bases). CDR1 MNHNS and CDR2 SASEGT come from the germline V gene. This CDR3 has 13 amino acids. Trimming shortened V by 7 bases and J by 4 bases, and 11 bases separated the two germline ends. For the CDR3, the DNA is TGTGCCAGCACGGGGGAAAATAATCAGCCCCAGCATTTT. This encodes CASTGENNQPQHF.

This chain links TRBV6-6 with TRBJ2-5; 9 nucleotides align to TRBD2. Germline-derived CDR1 and CDR2 are MNHNY and SVGAGI (reference sequence). V dropped 8 bases and J dropped 9; count of bases not matched to a gene: 7. CDR3 size: 12 residues. Here the CDR3 DNA reads TGTGCCAGCGCCTTAGCGGGGGAGGCCCAGTACTTC. It yields the protein CASALAGEAQYF.

This clone was detected only a few times. This chain connects TRBV5-8 to TRBJ1-6; the D is unclear. Trimming shortened V by 0 bases and J by 6 bases, and 7 bases separated the two germline ends. Germline V CDR1 and CDR2: SGHTS, YDEGEE. This CDR3 comprises 14 residues. CDR3 sequence (DNA): TGTGCCAGCAGCTTGGGGTTAGGTAATTCACCCCTCCACTTT. The encoded protein is CASSLGLGNSPLHF.